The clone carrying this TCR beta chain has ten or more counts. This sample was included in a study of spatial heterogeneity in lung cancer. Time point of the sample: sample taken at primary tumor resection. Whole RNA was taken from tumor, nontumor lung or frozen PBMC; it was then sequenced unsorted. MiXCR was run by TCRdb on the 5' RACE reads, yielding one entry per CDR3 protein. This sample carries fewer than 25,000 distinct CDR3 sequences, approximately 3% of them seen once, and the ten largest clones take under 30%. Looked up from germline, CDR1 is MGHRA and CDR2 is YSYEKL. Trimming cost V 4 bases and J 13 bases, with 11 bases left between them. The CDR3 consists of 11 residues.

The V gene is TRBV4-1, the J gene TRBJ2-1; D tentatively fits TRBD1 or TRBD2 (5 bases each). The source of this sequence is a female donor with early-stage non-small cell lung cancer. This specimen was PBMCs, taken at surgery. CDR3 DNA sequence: TGCGCCAGCAGCCGAGGGACGGGACAGTTCTTC. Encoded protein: CASSRGTGQFF.